The 29 T cell receptor beta chains reported below all come from one sample, sequenced in a study of T cell responses to AZD1222 COVID-19 vaccine (dated by TCRdb to the early 2020s). The time point tag for this specimen amounts to: about 28 days (+/-7) after the second vaccine dose. The label giving this sample's treatment or condition can be read as: meningococcal conjugate vaccine given as trial control. The library was built by means of the immunoSEQ multiplex PCR assay. TCRdb took over this immuneACCESS table, retaining in-frame rearrangements with V and J assigned. Such tables are incomplete; in checked studies, under half of the missing clones stem from an unresolved V gene, and the remainder is unexplained. Within this sample are roughly 100,000 clones, with 86% of them counted one time only. The biggest ten clones account for more than 2.5% of the sample. The starting material was peripheral blood, obtained 28 days after the second dose of the MenACWY control vaccine. Source of these receptors: an adult who received the MenACWY meningococcal vaccine as a control.

This chain links TRBV19 with TRBJ1-2; D possibly corresponds to TRBD1 (5 bases). Germline V gives CDR1 LNHDA, CDR2 SQIVND (reference sequence). The CDR3 totals 14 residues. Trimming removed 4 bases from V and 3 bases from J, with 12 bases in between. CDR3 coding DNA: TGTGCCAGTAGTAAGTGGGGAGGGGACTATGGCTACACCTTC. Residues: CASSKWGGDYGYTF.

This chain connects TRBV10-3 to TRBJ1-1; the D is unclear. Trimming took off 0 bases at V and 8 bases at J, with 10 bases between the two ends. The CDR3 has 13 residues. In germline, CDR1 is ENHRY, CDR2 SYGVKD. CDR3 in DNA: TGTGCCATCAGTGAGTCATACAGAGACGAAGCTTTCTTT. The encoded protein is CAISESYRDEAFF.

The J gene is TRBJ2-7, the V gene TRBV5-1, with D uncertain. This CDR3 region has 12 residues. From germline, CDR1 is SGHRS and CDR2 YFSETQ. V lost 0 bases, J lost 5 bases, and 6 bases lay in between. In DNA, the CDR3 is TGCGCCAGCAGCTTGGTCGGTGACGAGCAGTACTTC. Its translation is CASSLVGDEQYF.

The chain employs TRBV7-9 and TRBJ2-3, with TRBD1 identical over 10 bases. CDR3 length equals 17 residues. With V trimmed by 3 bases and J by 2 bases, 8 bases remained unmatched. Germline V CDR1 and CDR2: SEHNR, FQNEAQ (reference sequence). Written as DNA, the CDR3 is TGTGCCAGCAGCTTCCCTCAGGACAGGGGGTTCACAGATACGCAGTATTTT. It specifies CASSFPQDRGFTDTQYF.

The chain links TRBV18 to TRBJ1-3; TRBD1 agrees at 7 bases. V shed 6 bases, J shed 2 bases, and the junction held 7 bases outside the gene matches. Germline V gene data show CDR1 as KGHSH and CDR2 as LQKENI. The CDR3 is 15 residues long. DNA for the CDR3: TGTGCCAGCTCGACCGACAGGGTACCTGGAAACACCATATATTTT. It translates to CASSTDRVPGNTIYF.

This chain links TRBV10-1 with TRBJ1-1; TRBD1 matches at 7 bases. This CDR3 has 17 amino acids. The germline CDR1 and CDR2 sequences are WNHNN and SYGVQD (reference sequence). V shed 8 bases and J 5 bases; nucleotides not matched to a gene: 20. The CDR3 sequence: CASLPIPDREVWTEAFF. CDR3 in DNA: TGCGCCAGCCTTCCGATACCTGACAGGGAAGTGTGGACTGAAGCTTTCTTT.

The chain uses TRBV5-5 and TRBJ1-4, with TRBD1 identical over 8 bases. CDR3 length: 14 residues. Unmatched junction bases numbered 6, after V lost 3 bases and J lost 8 bases. Germline CDR1 is SGHKS and CDR2 is YYEKEE (reference sequence). CDR3 residues: CASSSGQVAEKLFF. Here the CDR3 DNA reads TGTGCCAGCAGCTCGGGACAGGTAGCAGAAAAACTGTTTTTT.

The chain employs TRBV28 and TRBJ2-7; the D is unclear. CDR1 and CDR2 from the germline V gene are MDHEN and SYDVKM. The V end lost 1 base, the J end lost 2 bases, and 3 bases lay between the germline ends. This CDR3 is built from 12 residues. The DNA for the CDR3 is TGTGCCAGCAGTTTATCCGCCTACGAGCAGTACTTC. Translated, it gives CASSLSAYEQYF. The full variable domain, completed using reference TRBV28 and TRBJ2-7, is DVKVTQSSRYLVKRTGEKVFLECVQDMDHENMFWYRQDPGLGLRLIYFSYDVKMKEKGDIPEGYSVSREKKERFSLILESASTNQTSMYLCASSLSAYEQYFGPGTRLTVT.

This clone appeared a few times. The chain carries TRBV19 and TRBJ1-5; D possibly corresponds to TRBD1 (5 bases). CDR3 size: 15 residues. Germline assignment: CDR1 LNHDA and CDR2 SQIVND (reference sequence). V was clipped by 5 bases and J by 3 bases, with 14 bases between them. CDR3 in DNA: TGTGCCAGTAGTTACGAGGGGCGCGCCAATCAGCCCCAGCATTTT. Translated: CASSYEGRANQPQHF.

V and J are TRBV29-1 and TRBJ2-3, with D perhaps TRBD1 (6 bases). CDR3 length: 16 residues. Germline CDR1 is SQVTM and CDR2 is ANQGSEA. V was clipped by 7 bases and J by 3 bases, with 23 bases between them. The CDR3: CSAITVPGAGTDTQYF. CDR3 nucleotide sequence: TGCAGCGCGATCACTGTCCCAGGGGCAGGAACAGATACGCAGTATTTT.

This clone was counted between two and nine times. The CDR3 sequence is CASSLALRNNEQFF. The CDR3, as DNA: TGTGCCAGCAGCTTAGCTTTGCGGAACAATGAGCAGTTCTTC. The chain carries TRBV7-2 and TRBJ2-1; no clear D gene. Germline assignment: CDR1 SGHTA and CDR2 FQGNSA. The CDR3 runs to 14 residues. The ends were cut back, 0 bases at V and 5 bases at J, with 8 bases in the middle. Based on the CDR3 plus reference TRBV7-2 and TRBJ2-1, the full variable domain is GAGVSQSPSNKVTEKGKDVELRCDPISGHTALYWYRQSLGQGLEFLIYFQGNSAPDKSGLPSDRFSAERTGGSVSTLTIQRTQQEDSAVYLCASSLALRNNEQFFGPGTRLTVL.

This clone was picked up a small number of times. This rearrangement joins TRBV9 to TRBJ2-1, with D perhaps TRBD2 (7 bases). V was shortened by 4 bases and J by 5 bases, with 19 bases between the two germline ends. This CDR3 region has 16 residues. Germline V gene data show CDR1 as SGDLS and CDR2 as YYNGEE. In DNA, the CDR3 is TGTGCCAGCAGCTCAACGGCGGGGGCTTCTCACAATGAGCAGTTCTTC. Protein: CASSSTAGASHNEQFF.

This clone was seen only once. The genes are TRBV29-1 and TRBJ2-5; 12 bases map to TRBD2. The CDR3 sequence is 14 residues long. Trimming took 1 base from V and 7 from J; bases not matched to a gene: 4. In germline, CDR1 is SQVTM, CDR2 ANQGSEA. CDR3 residues: CSVEGTSGVGTQYF. In DNA form, the CDR3 reads TGCAGCGTTGAAGGGACTAGCGGGGTTGGGACCCAGTACTTC.

V gene TRBV18 combines with J gene TRBJ2-5, with unresolved D. V was shortened by 1 base and J by 4 bases, with 10 bases between the two germline ends. Germline loops: CDR1 KGHSH, CDR2 LQKENI. The CDR3 is made up of 14 amino acids. CDR3 DNA: TGTGCCAGCTCACCACTGGCCTTGGGAGAGACCCAGTACTTC. This gives the protein CASSPLALGETQYF. The entire variable domain, with the rest obtained from reference TRBV18 and TRBJ2-5, is as follows: NAGVMQNPRHLVRRRGQEARLRCSPMKGHSHVYWYRQLPEEGLKFMVYLQKENIIDESGMPKERFSAEFPKEGPSILRIQQVVRGDSAAYFCASSPLALGETQYFGPGTRLLVL.

CDR3 DNA: TGTGCCTGGAGTGTCGGAGGGAGCGGGTACGAGCAGTACTTC. Translating gives CAWSVGGSGYEQYF. The chain is built from TRBV30 and TRBJ2-7, with D tentatively TRBD2 (6 bases). The V end lost 0 bases, the J end lost 4 bases, and 13 bases lay between the germline ends. From germline, CDR1 is GTSNPN and CDR2 SVGIG (reference sequence). The CDR3 loop spans 14 amino acids.

V and J are TRBV12-3 or TRBV12-4 and TRBJ2-1, with D perhaps TRBD2 (6 bases). V lost 8 bases and J 0 bases, leaving 8 bases between the germline ends. This CDR3 contains 13 residues. This CDR3 is CASRESSYNEQFF. The CDR3, as DNA: TGTGCCAGCCGGGAGAGCTCCTACAATGAGCAGTTCTTC.

The chain is built from TRBV14 and TRBJ2-1; 8 bases are shared with TRBD1. This CDR3 has 12 amino acids. Looked up from germline, CDR1 is SGHDN and CDR2 is FVKESK. V lost 1 base and J lost 12; bases outside the gene matches: 2. The DNA of the CDR3 is TGTGCCAGCAGCCAAGGGACAGGGAGGCAGTTCTTC. This translates into CASSQGTGRQFF.

The V gene is TRBV15, the J gene TRBJ2-7; 7 positions match TRBD1. There are 17 residues in the CDR3. V trimming: 3 bases; J trimming: 2 bases; junction bases outside the gene matches: 13. The germline gives CDR1 LNHNV, CDR2 YYDKDF (reference sequence). The CDR3 DNA reads as TGTGCCACCAGCAGCCTACCCGGACAGGCGAATGCCTACGAGCAGTACTTC. It translates to CATSSLPGQANAYEQYF.

The chain has TRBV7-3 and TRBJ1-1, with D hard to call. Trimming left V 5 bases short and J 4 bases short, with 11 bases between. In germline, CDR1 is SGHTA, CDR2 FQGTGA. This CDR3 contains 13 residues. The chain's CDR3 is CASSVLSTTEAFF. The CDR3 region has the DNA TGTGCCAGCAGCGTCCTAAGCACCACTGAAGCTTTCTTT.

V gene TRBV4-3 combines with J gene TRBJ1-6; D perhaps matches TRBD1 (6 bases). This CDR3 has 15 residues. From germline, CDR1 is LGHNA and CDR2 YSLEER. V shed 0 bases and J shed 8 bases, with 11 bases lying between them. The CDR3 region is CASSQERTVYSPLHF. The CDR3 DNA is TGCGCCAGCAGCCAAGAACGGACAGTTTATTCACCCCTCCACTTT.

V and J are TRBV13 and TRBJ1-1; D not resolved. Germline-derived CDR1 and CDR2 are PRHDT and FYEKMQ (reference sequence). V was trimmed by 1 base and J by 1 base, leaving 7 bases between them. CDR3 length equals 14 residues. CDR3 DNA: TGTGCCAGCAGCTTAGATGCAGCGAACACTGAAGCTTTCTTT. The encoded protein is CASSLDAANTEAFF. Full variable domain (rest looked up from reference TRBV13 and TRBJ1-1): AAGVIQSPRHLIKEKRETATLKCYPIPRHDTVYWYQQGPGQDPQFLISFYEKMQSDKGSIPDRFSAQQFSDYHSELNMSSLELGDSALYFCASSLDAANTEAFFGQGTRLTVV.

The rearrangement uses TRBV6-5 and TRBJ1-6; 9 bases are shared with TRBD1. Trimming took 2 bases from V and 7 from J; bases not matched to a gene: 0. CDR3 length: 14 residues. The V gene's germline CDR1 is MNHEY and CDR2 SVGAGI. The CDR3 nucleotides are TGTGCCAGCAGTTACGACAGGGGGAATTCACCCCTCCACTTT. Translating gives CASSYDRGNSPLHF.

The V gene is TRBV5-5, the J gene TRBJ2-3; perhaps TRBD1 as D (5 bases). Per germline, CDR1 SGHKS and CDR2 YYEKEE (reference sequence). The ends were cut back, 0 bases at V and 1 base at J, with 9 bases in the middle. This CDR3 is built from 15 residues. CDR3: CASSLEGWGTDTQYF. CDR3 DNA sequence: TGTGCCAGCAGCTTGGAGGGGTGGGGCACAGATACGCAGTATTTT.

This chain uses TRBV19 with TRBJ2-7; weak D call: TRBD2 (6 bases). Trimming cost V 3 bases and J 6 bases, with 21 bases left between them. Germline V CDR1 and CDR2: LNHDA, SQIVND (reference sequence). This CDR3 has 16 amino acids. The CDR3 coding sequence is TGTGCCAGTAGTATGCTCCCCGGGGGAGAACTCGCCGAGCAGTACTTC. Encoded protein: CASSMLPGGELAEQYF.

The chain has TRBV30 and TRBJ1-2; 10 bases agree with TRBD1. The CDR3 runs 13 residues. Germline V gene sequence: CDR1 GTSNPN, CDR2 SVGIG (reference sequence). J was trimmed by 2 bases and V by 6 bases; bases with no gene match: 3. The CDR3 nucleotides read TGTGCCTGTAGGGACAGGGGAAACTATGGCTACACCTTC. This sequence encodes CACRDRGNYGYTF.

This chain connects TRBV29-1 to TRBJ2-7; D is perhaps TRBD2 (6 bases). Trimming stripped 4 bases from V and 0 bases from J, with 10 bases between. This CDR3 spans 13 amino acids. Germline assignment: CDR1 SQVTM and CDR2 ANQGSEA. The CDR3 loop is CSVVDGSSYEQYF. CDR3 bases: TGCAGCGTTGTGGACGGGAGCTCCTACGAGCAGTACTTC.

The chain is built from TRBV28 and TRBJ1-2; D is perhaps TRBD1 (6 bases). CDR3 length: 17 residues. In germline, CDR1 is MDHEN, CDR2 SYDVKM. The germline V and J ends were trimmed by 3 bases and 1 base, with 18 bases remaining between them. CDR3 coding DNA: TGTGCCAGCAGTTTCCTGGTTGGGGGAGGGGGTAACTATGGCTACACCTTC. It translates to CASSFLVGGGGNYGYTF.

This clone was picked up one time. The chain recombines TRBV29-1 with TRBJ2-3, with 15 bases aligning to TRBD2. This CDR3 spans 15 amino acids. The V segment lost 4 bases and the J segment 4 bases; nucleotides outside the gene matches: 3. Germline V gene lookup returns CDR1 SQVTM and CDR2 ANQGSEA. CDR3 sequence: CSVAGLAGGSDTQYF. The CDR3 DNA reads TGCAGCGTTGCCGGACTAGCGGGGGGGTCAGATACGCAGTATTTT.

The rearrangement uses TRBV12-5 and TRBJ1-1; a weak D match, TRBD1 (5 bases). The CDR3 extends over 14 amino acids. The germline V gene has CDR1 LGHNT and CDR2 FRNRAP. Trimming cost V 0 bases and J 5 bases, with 10 bases left between them. CDR3 in amino acids: CASGLVPGVTEAFF. For the CDR3, the DNA is TGTGCTAGTGGTTTGGTACCGGGGGTGACTGAAGCTTTCTTT. Full variable domain (rest looked up from reference TRBV12-5 and TRBJ1-1): DARVTQTPRHKVTEMGQEVTMRCQPILGHNTVFWYRQTMMQGLELLAYFRNRAPLDDSGMPKDRFSAEMPDATLATLKIQPSEPRDSAVYFCASGLVPGVTEAFFGQGTRLTVV.